The 18 T cell receptor beta chains given below trace back to one sample, sequenced in a study of OX40 agonist ivuxolimab in advanced cancers. Some clones are missing from TCRdb's copy, which holds only in-frame ones; the method was immunoSEQ multiplex PCR. This table has about 52,000 clones, roughly 88% appearing once. The specimen was CD4+ or CD8+ T cells sorted from blood, collected in a trial of the OX40 agonist ivuxolimab. Receptors were obtained from an adult with an advanced solid tumor such as melanoma, head and neck, liver or kidney cancer.

This clone was found once. The chain links TRBV10-3 to TRBJ2-5, with TRBD2 matching over 9 bases. The CDR3 runs to 16 residues. Germline values: CDR1 ENHRY, CDR2 SYGVKD. Trimming cost V 3 bases and J 3 bases; bases outside gene matches: 8. This chain's CDR3 is CAISDPTGTSKETQYF. CDR3 bases: TGTGCCATCAGTGACCCTACCGGGACTAGCAAAGAGACCCAGTACTTC.

The V call is TRBV5-4, the J call TRBJ2-1; 7 bases align to TRBD2. Germline-derived CDR1 and CDR2 are SGHNT and YYREEE (reference sequence). V dropped 4 bases and J dropped 6; count of bases not matched to a gene: 13. The CDR3 has 16 residues. The DNA for the CDR3 is TGTGCCAGCAGCCCCAATCACCTGGGGAGGGGCAATGAGCAGTTCTTC. This translates into CASSPNHLGRGNEQFF.

The chain recombines TRBV5-4 with TRBJ2-1, with unresolved D. The V gene lost 2 bases and the J gene lost 7 bases, with 4 bases spanning the gap. CDR3 length equals 11 residues. Germline V gene sequence: CDR1 SGHNT, CDR2 YYREEE (reference sequence). The CDR3 DNA sequence: TGTGCCAGCAGCTTTGGAAATGAGCAGTTCTTC. Its protein product is CASSFGNEQFF.

The rearrangement uses TRBV27 and TRBJ2-2; TRBD1 matches at 7 bases. V dropped 3 bases and J dropped 5; count of bases not matched to a gene: 6. This CDR3 is built from 15 residues. The germline CDR1 and CDR2 sequences are MNHEY and SMNVEV (reference sequence). The CDR3 protein is CASSFWNRGTGELFF. The CDR3 DNA reads TGTGCCAGCAGTTTCTGGAACAGGGGTACCGGGGAGCTGTTTTTT.

The chain recombines TRBV4-1 with TRBJ2-3; 8 bases are shared with TRBD2. Per the germline V gene, CDR1 is MGHRA and CDR2 is YSYEKL. This CDR3 is 15 amino acids long. The trim removed 4 bases at V and 5 bases at J, leaving 8 bases unmatched. The CDR3 is CASSLYSGGQDTQYF. Here the CDR3 DNA reads TGCGCCAGCAGCCTGTACAGCGGGGGCCAAGATACGCAGTATTTT.

This chain links TRBV4-1 with TRBJ1-5; no reliable D call. V shed 2 bases and J shed 1 base, with 6 bases lying between them. CDR1 and CDR2 from the germline V gene are MGHRA and YSYEKL. This CDR3 region has 14 residues. CDR3 sequence (DNA): TGCGCCAGCAGCCAAATCGGAAGCAATCAGCCCCAGCATTTT. It translates to CASSQIGSNQPQHF.

This clone occurred a few times. The rearrangement uses TRBV5-1 and TRBJ1-2; no clear D. The CDR3 runs to 14 residues. V gave up 1 base and J gave up 3 bases, with 10 bases separating them. Germline assignment: CDR1 SGHRS and CDR2 YFSETQ. The CDR3: CASSLHSTYYGYTF. As DNA, the CDR3 is TGCGCCAGCAGCTTGCACAGCACTTACTATGGCTACACCTTC.

The chain uses TRBV14 and TRBJ2-5, with D hard to call. The germline CDR1 and CDR2 sequences are SGHDN and FVKESK. This CDR3 contains 13 residues. The V gene lost 0 bases and the J gene lost 5 bases, with 7 bases spanning the gap. CDR3 residues: CASSQEGRETQYF. The CDR3 DNA reads TGTGCCAGCAGCCAAGAAGGCAGGGAGACCCAGTACTTC.

The V gene is TRBV2, the J gene TRBJ2-7; 8 positions match TRBD2. The length of the CDR3 is 18 residues. After removal of 2 bases from V and 4 bases from J, the junction contained 16 bases not matched to a gene. Germline-derived CDR1 and CDR2 are SNHLY and FYNNEI. The CDR3 region is CASSERVAEREWYYEQYF. CDR3 sequence (DNA): TGTGCCAGCAGTGAACGGGTAGCAGAGCGGGAGTGGTATTACGAGCAGTACTTC.

The V and J genes are TRBV19 and TRBJ1-1, with a tentative D call TRBD1 (6 bases). Germline V gives CDR1 LNHDA, CDR2 SQIVND (reference sequence). The CDR3 has 13 residues. Trimming shortened V by 7 bases and J by 0 bases, and 9 bases separated the two germline ends. CDR3 region: CASTQGMNTEAFF. As DNA, the CDR3 is TGTGCCAGTACGCAGGGGATGAACACTGAAGCTTTCTTT.

The chain links TRBV6-6 to TRBJ1-6; 10 bases agree with TRBD1. Trimming removed 6 bases from V and 7 bases from J; junction bases left unmatched: 6. The germline V gene encodes CDR1 MNHNY and CDR2 SVGAGI (reference sequence). This CDR3 has 15 residues. In DNA form, the CDR3 reads TGTGCCAGCAGCCCGACAGGGGGCGCGAATTCACCCCTCCACTTT. Its translation is CASSPTGGANSPLHF.

This clone was detected only once. J is TRBJ2-5 and V is TRBV19; D is possibly TRBD1 (6 bases). The CDR3 extends over 15 amino acids. CDR1 and CDR2 (germline): LNHDA, SQIVND (reference sequence). The V gene lost 4 bases and the J gene lost 2 bases, with 14 bases spanning the gap. DNA of the CDR3: TGTGCCAGTAGTACCCCTGGACAGACGCAAGAGACCCAGTACTTC. Amino acid sequence: CASSTPGQTQETQYF.

The rearrangement uses TRBV6-1 and TRBJ1-1; D not certain. Germline-derived CDR1 and CDR2 are MNHNS and SASEGT. V was cut by 7 bases and J by 0 bases, with 9 bases left in between. The CDR3 sequence is 13 residues long. The CDR3 region has the DNA TGTGCCAGCAACAGCAACCTGAACACTGAAGCTTTCTTT. Protein: CASNSNLNTEAFF.

The CDR3 nucleotides read TGCGCCAGCAGCCGCTCTCTAGGGCCTAACACTGAAGCTTTCTTT. It translates to CASSRSLGPNTEAFF. The chain links TRBV5-1 to TRBJ1-1; D not certain. CDR1 and CDR2 (germline): SGHRS, YFSETQ. V was pared by 4 bases and J by 2 bases, with 15 bases between. The CDR3 covers 15 residues.

The rearrangement links TRBV12-5 to TRBJ2-3; the match to TRBD2 covers 7 bases. The V gene's germline CDR1 is LGHNT and CDR2 FRNRAP. V shed 6 bases, J shed 0 bases, and the junction held 9 bases outside the gene matches. The CDR3 is 16 amino acids. The DNA for the CDR3 is TGTGCTAGTGGCCCCCCCCGGGGGGTTAGCACAGATACGCAGTATTTT. Its protein product is CASGPPRGVSTDTQYF.

This clone was observed a few times. The chain is built from TRBV2 and TRBJ1-1; D remains unclear. In germline, CDR1 is SNHLY, CDR2 FYNNEI. V lost 4 bases and J lost 5, with 11 bases in between. The CDR3 consists of 13 residues. In nucleotides, the CDR3 is TGTGCCAGCAGTGGGGTTATCGGGACTGAAGCTTTCTTT. This codes for CASSGVIGTEAFF.

The chain carries TRBV5-5 and TRBJ1-2; D uncertain. The V end was cut by 1 base, the J end by 4 bases, with 14 bases between. The CDR3 covers 15 residues. Germline V gene sequence: CDR1 SGHKS, CDR2 YYEKEE (reference sequence). CDR3 DNA sequence: TGTGCCAGCAGCTTGACCCGCGAGTGGGGCTATGGCTACACCTTC. Amino acid sequence: CASSLTREWGYGYTF. The full variable domain, its missing parts supplied by reference TRBV5-5 and TRBJ1-2, is DAGVTQSPTHLIKTRGQQVTLRCSPISGHKSVSWYQQVLGQGPQFIFQYYEKEERGRGNFPDRFSARQFPNYSSELNVNALLLGDSALYLCASSLTREWGYGYTFGSGTRLTVV.

The chain carries TRBV7-2 and TRBJ2-7; 8 bases are a match to TRBD1. V gave up 3 bases and J gave up 5 bases; unmatched junction bases: 3. The CDR3 totals 13 residues. Germline loops: CDR1 SGHTA, CDR2 FQGNSA. The CDR3 protein is CASSLQTGDEQYF. CDR3 nucleotide sequence: TGTGCCAGCAGCTTGCAGACAGGGGACGAGCAGTACTTC.